This T cell receptor beta chain was captured by sequencing in a study of T cells expressing NK-cell markers. TCRdb reprocessed the 5' RACE reads, keeping one entry per CDR3 protein, no DNA. Here the sample table reports over 200,000 distinct CDR3 sequences. CDR1 is GTSNPN and CDR2 is SVGIG in the germline V gene (reference sequence). The CDR3 spans 16 residues. This TCR derives from a man aged 18 to 30 in good health. The sequenced material came from blood T cells: a sorted CD56 or NKG2C T cell subset, CD4+ or CD8+ T cells, or bulk PBMC T cells (not recorded which). This chain links TRBV30 with TRBJ1-6; TCRdb's D call of TRBD1 is untestable without DNA. CDR3: CAWSGGNPATSSPLHF.